The 20 T cell receptor beta chains presented below share a single source sample, sequenced in a study of tumor-infiltrating lymphocytes in localized non-small cell lung cancer. Only in-frame clones appear in the TCRdb table, and some are missing; sequencing was by immunoSEQ multiplex PCR. The sample comprises about 12,000 clones, about 76% of which are singletons, and about a sixth rests with the top ten. Sequenced: uninvolved lung tissue not adjacent to the tumor. All receptors come from a human donor with non-small cell lung cancer.

In this sample, this clone turned up once. The CDR3 DNA sequence: TGTGCCAGCACCCCGAGGGGGGTTAGCACAGATACGCAGTATTTT. This sequence encodes CASTPRGVSTDTQYF. This chain links TRBV7-9 with TRBJ2-3, with D tentatively TRBD1 or TRBD2 (6 bases each). Trimming took off 7 bases at V and 0 bases at J, with 14 bases between the two ends. There are 15 residues in the CDR3. Germline lookup yields CDR1 SEHNR and CDR2 FQNEAQ (reference sequence). The whole variable domain, filled in from reference TRBV7-9 and TRBJ2-3, reads DTGVSQNPRHKITKRGQNVTFRCDPISEHNRLYWYRQTLGQGPEFLTYFQNEAQLEKSRLLSDRFSAERPKGSFSTLEIQRTEQGDSAMYLCASTPRGVSTDTQYFGPGTRLTVL.

The chain uses TRBV5-4 and TRBJ1-1; D remains unclear. V dropped 0 bases and J dropped 4 bases, with 7 bases sitting between them. Germline lookup yields CDR1 SGHNT and CDR2 YYREEE (reference sequence). CDR3 length: 13 amino acids. For the CDR3, the DNA is TGTGCCAGCAGCTTGGAGGTTGGCACTGAAGCTTTCTTT. Protein sequence: CASSLEVGTEAFF. The entire variable domain, with the rest obtained from reference TRBV5-4 and TRBJ1-1, is as follows: ETGVTQSPTHLIKTRGQQVTLRCSSQSGHNTVSWYQQALGQGPQFIFQYYREEENGRGNFPPRFSGLQFPNYSSELNVNALELDDSALYLCASSLEVGTEAFFGQGTRLTVV.

As to this clone: Other DNA sequences in the same sample also yield this CDR3. The V gene is TRBV5-1, the J gene TRBJ1-5; D gene unclear. Trimming shortened V by 0 bases and J by 1 base, and 5 bases separated the two germline ends. Germline-derived CDR1 and CDR2 are SGHRS and YFSETQ. There are 14 residues in the CDR3. CDR3 amino acids: CASSLGASNQPQHF. CDR3 coding DNA: TGCGCCAGCAGCTTGGGAGCCAGCAATCAGCCCCAGCATTTT.

The genes are TRBV5-6 and TRBJ1-2; TRBD1 matches at 7 bases. The CDR3 is 13 amino acids. Germline V gives CDR1 SGHDT, CDR2 YYEEEE. V lost 0 bases, J lost 8 bases, and 4 bases stayed unmatched. CDR3 sequence reads: CASSLEQGQGYTF. The CDR3 coding sequence is TGTGCCAGCAGCTTGGAACAGGGGCAAGGCTACACCTTC.

V gene TRBV5-1 combines with J gene TRBJ2-1; no definite D call. Germline CDR1 SGHRS, CDR2 YFSETQ. The V gene lost 0 bases and the J gene lost 1 base, with 5 bases spanning the gap. The CDR3 loop spans 14 amino acids. The CDR3 region has the DNA TGCGCCAGCAGCTTGGATTATTCCTACAATGAGCAGTTCTTC. This encodes CASSLDYSYNEQFF.

The chain is built from TRBV19 and TRBJ1-1, with a possible D match to TRBD1 (5 bases). Trimming cost V 2 bases and J 5 bases, with 15 bases left between them. Germline CDR1 and CDR2: LNHDA and SQIVND (reference sequence). The CDR3 runs to 15 residues. CDR3 region: CASSILAARGTEAFF. The CDR3 DNA reads as TGTGCCAGTAGTATACTGGCGGCGAGGGGAACTGAAGCTTTCTTT.

The chain has TRBV9 and TRBJ1-2, with D possibly matching TRBD1 (6 bases). CDR1 is SGDLS, CDR2 YYNGEE, per germline. Deletions cut 4 bases from V and 0 bases from J, with 13 bases between. CDR3 length equals 15 residues. CDR3 bases: TGTGCCAGCAGCCCAGGACAGTGGTCTAACTATGGCTACACCTTC. Protein: CASSPGQWSNYGYTF.

The chain uses TRBV14 and TRBJ2-7; no clear D gene. The CDR3 consists of 12 residues. The germline gives CDR1 SGHDN, CDR2 FVKESK. Between the trimmed V and J ends, which lost 4 bases and 3 bases, there was a span of 7 bases. Here the CDR3 reads CASSPHNYEQYF. CDR3 bases: TGTGCCAGCAGCCCCCACAACTACGAGCAGTACTTC. The full variable domain, in which reference TRBV14 and TRBJ2-7 provide the parts outside the CDR3, is EAGVTQFPSHSVIEKGQTVTLRCDPISGHDNLYWYRRVMGKEIKFLLHFVKESKQDESGMPNNRFLAERTGGTYSTLKVQPAELEDSGVYFCASSPHNYEQYFGPGTRLTVT.

The rearrangement links TRBV10-3 to TRBJ1-4; D remains ambiguous. The CDR3 runs to 14 residues. Trimming took off 10 bases at V and 3 bases at J, with 15 bases between the two ends. Germline CDR1 and CDR2: ENHRY and SYGVKD. CDR3 residues: CATRFLRANEKLFF. DNA of the CDR3: TGTGCCACCCGGTTTCTACGGGCTAATGAAAAACTGTTTTTT.

DNA for the CDR3: TGTGCCAGCAGCGTAAGTTCGAGGTTGTCACCCCTCCACTTT. This codes for CASSVSSRLSPLHF. The J gene is TRBJ1-6, the V gene TRBV9; D uncertain. Germline values: CDR1 SGDLS, CDR2 YYNGEE. The CDR3 has 14 amino acids. V gave up 1 base and J gave up 10 bases, with 12 bases separating them.

The J gene is TRBJ2-7, the V gene TRBV7-9; D might be TRBD1 (5 bases). Trimming removed 5 bases at V and 7 bases at J, with 15 bases between. There are 13 residues in the CDR3. Germline V gene sequence: CDR1 SEHNR, CDR2 FQNEAQ (reference sequence). In nucleotides, the CDR3 is TGTGCCAGCAGCGACAGCTCCCTAGGGGAGCAGTACTTC. It codes for CASSDSSLGEQYF.

The chain combines TRBV5-1 with TRBJ2-3; perhaps D is TRBD1 or TRBD2 (5 bases each). Germline V gives CDR1 SGHRS, CDR2 YFSETQ. The V end lost 4 bases, the J end lost 2 bases, and 17 bases lay between the germline ends. The CDR3 sequence is 16 residues long. The CDR3 DNA sequence: TGCGCCAGCAGCCGGGACCCTCGAGGGGTCACAGATACGCAGTATTTT. Amino acid sequence: CASSRDPRGVTDTQYF. Based on the CDR3 plus reference TRBV5-1 and TRBJ2-3, the full variable domain is KAGVTQTPRYLIKTRGQQVTLSCSPISGHRSVSWYQQTPGQGLQFLFEYFSETQRNKGNFPGRFSGRQFSNSRSEMNVSTLELGDSALYLCASSRDPRGVTDTQYFGPGTRLTVL.

The chain is built from TRBV7-2 and TRBJ1-5; D call uncertain. This CDR3 is 15 amino acids long. V gave up 3 bases and J gave up 5 bases, with 14 bases separating them. From germline, CDR1 is SGHTA and CDR2 FQGNSA. This CDR3 reads CASSLLWLPDQPQHF. CDR3 coding DNA: TGTGCCAGCAGCTTGCTATGGCTCCCGGATCAGCCCCAGCATTTT.

This clone was recorded only once. The V and J genes are TRBV5-1 and TRBJ2-7, with 10 positions matching TRBD2. Trimming removed 2 bases from V and 6 bases from J; junction bases left unmatched: 2. Germline assignment: CDR1 SGHRS and CDR2 YFSETQ. This CDR3 is built from 13 residues. The CDR3 reads CASSLTSGIEQYF. The DNA for the CDR3 is TGCGCCAGCAGCTTAACTAGCGGGATCGAGCAGTACTTC.

This chain connects TRBV5-4 to TRBJ1-1, with a tentative D call TRBD1 (6 bases). The germline CDR1 and CDR2 sequences are SGHNT and YYREEE (reference sequence). CDR3 length: 14 residues. V lost 1 base to trimming and J lost 7 bases, with 14 bases between them. The CDR3 sequence is CASSLIQGGDEAFF. The CDR3 nucleotides read TGTGCCAGCAGCTTGATACAGGGAGGCGATGAAGCTTTCTTT.

The chain couples TRBV7-2 to TRBJ2-3; D possibly corresponds to TRBD2 (5 bases). Between the trimmed V and J ends, which lost 2 bases and 4 bases, there was a span of 16 bases. Germline V gene lookup returns CDR1 SGHTA and CDR2 FQGNSA. This CDR3 comprises 16 residues. The CDR3 reads CASSLRGRDSPDTQYF. Here the CDR3 DNA reads TGTGCCAGCAGCTTAAGAGGACGGGATAGCCCAGATACGCAGTATTTT.

This sequence joins TRBV7-2 and TRBJ1-6; D uncertain. The CDR3 is 13 residues long. Germline V gene data show CDR1 as SGHTA and CDR2 as FQGNSA. Trimming left V 4 bases short and J 4 bases short, with 5 bases between. CDR3 loop: CASSSGYNSPLHF. The CDR3 DNA follows: TGTGCCAGCAGCTCGGGATATAATTCACCCCTCCACTTT.

The chain has TRBV19 and TRBJ2-7; D remains ambiguous. The CDR3 runs to 11 residues. Trimming took off 5 bases at V and 3 bases at J, with 5 bases between the two ends. The germline gives CDR1 LNHDA, CDR2 SQIVND (reference sequence). The CDR3 spells CASSASYEQYF. In DNA form, the CDR3 reads TGTGCCAGTAGTGCCAGCTACGAGCAGTACTTC.

This clone showed up just a few times. This chain uses TRBV7-8 with TRBJ1-5; D is perhaps TRBD1 (5 bases). The CDR3 consists of 17 residues. Trimming shortened V by 4 bases and J by 5 bases, and 21 bases separated the two germline ends. Looked up from germline, CDR1 is SGHVS and CDR2 is FQNEAQ. DNA of the CDR3: TGTGCCAGCAGCTCCGGGAGGGGACGTTATCTAGATCAGCCCCAGCATTTT. This codes for CASSSGRGRYLDQPQHF.

The chain couples TRBV6-5 to TRBJ1-5; D is undetermined. The V and J ends lost 5 bases and 0 bases respectively, with 11 bases between them. CDR1 is MNHEY and CDR2 is SVGAGI in the germline V gene. The CDR3 is 15 amino acids. The CDR3 DNA reads TGTGCCAGCAGTCCCCGGCAGGATAGCAATCAGCCCCAGCATTTT. Translating gives CASSPRQDSNQPQHF.